The 5 T cell receptor beta chains reported below all come from one sample, sequenced in a study of early T cells in non-severe SARS-CoV-2 infection. MiXCR was run by TCRdb on the 5' RACE reads, yielding one entry per CDR3 protein. This table holds over 60,000 distinct CDR3 sequences, about 9.5% found once. The material sequenced was whole blood, taken at baseline. The receptors were sampled from an adult who was a healthcare worker with PCR-confirmed SARS-CoV-2 infection or an uninfected control (not recorded which).

This clonotype was seen repeatedly, ten times or more. Mismatch with germline at one junction end may stem from a read error. This chain connects TRBV11-2 to TRBJ2-1; 8 nucleotides agree with TRBD2. The CDR3 totals 16 residues. Looked up from germline, CDR1 is SGHAT and CDR2 is FQNNGV. The CDR3 spells CASTRRPGGAYNEQFF. As DNA, the CDR3 is TGTGCCAGCACCCGCCGACCGGGGGGGGCCTATAATGAGCAGTTCTTC.

Only a few counts were recorded for this clonotype. The rearrangement uses TRBV10-2 and TRBJ1-3, with unresolved D. The CDR3 has 15 residues. V lost 5 bases and J 0 bases, leaving 11 bases between the germline ends. Germline CDR1 is WSHSY and CDR2 is SAAADI. The CDR3 DNA follows: TGCGCCAGCAGTCGGGCAGCTAACTCTGGAAACACCATATATTTT. Encoded protein: CASSRAANSGNTIYF.

This clonotype appeared once. The CDR3 DNA reads TGTGCAATTACTACTAGTCACTTAGCCAAAAACATTCAGTACTTC. This codes for CAITTSHLAKNIQYF. V gene TRBV12-2 combines with J gene TRBJ2-4; the table's D call TRBD2 went unverified against the DNA. TRBV12-2 counts as a pseudogene. The CDR3 is 15 amino acids.

J is TRBJ2-7 and V is TRBV7-9, with 7 bases that match TRBD1. Germline-derived CDR1 and CDR2 are SEHNR and FQNEAQ (reference sequence). CDR3 size: 12 residues. J gave up 5 bases and V 5 bases, and 3 bases lay outside the gene matches. DNA of the CDR3: TGTGCCAGCAGCCCCACAGGGGACGAGCAGTACTTC. The encoded protein is CASSPTGDEQYF.

The J gene is TRBJ2-7, the V gene TRBV27; 8 bases map to TRBD2. CDR1 MNHEY and CDR2 SMNVEV come from the germline V gene (reference sequence). The CDR3 sequence is 15 residues long. The V gene end was trimmed by 0 bases and the J gene end by 4 bases; junction bases not matched to a gene: 5. CDR3 DNA sequence: TGTGCCAGCAGTTTATCGAATGCGGGGGGATACGAGCAGTACTTC. It is translated as CASSLSNAGGYEQYF.